These 3 T cell receptor beta chains were all obtained from the same sample, sequenced in a study of shared clonotypes between healthy human individuals (dated by TCRdb to about 2020). Libraries came from the immunoSEQ multiplex PCR assay. The table comes from immuneACCESS by way of TCRdb, which keeps in-frame sequences with V and J called. Part of the clones is missing from these tables; in studies checked, under half for an unresolved V gene and the rest for unknown reasons. The sample includes a few hundred thousand clones, with roughly 97% observed a single time. Approximately 0.057% of the sample comes from the top ten. The sample consisted of naive CD4+ T cells sorted from blood. The sample's cell subset or site label, in plain terms: CD45RA+ positively selected. Receptors originate from a woman aged 25 to 39 in good health.

This sequence joins TRBV10-1 and TRBJ1-1; D gene uncertain. The CDR3 length is 13 residues. Germline V gene lookup returns CDR1 WNHNN and CDR2 SYGVQD (reference sequence). V was cut by 8 bases and J by 3 bases, with 13 bases left in between. CDR3 in amino acids: CASSTSTDTEAFF. CDR3 bases: TGCGCCAGCTCGACCTCCACAGACACTGAAGCTTTCTTT.

V is TRBV5-1 and J is TRBJ2-5; 11 positions match TRBD2. The CDR3 contains 15 residues. V lost 4 bases to trimming and J lost 2 bases; unmatched junction nucleotides: 4. CDR1 is SGHRS and CDR2 is YFSETQ in the germline V gene. This CDR3 reads CASSTWTSGQETQYF. The CDR3 coding sequence is TGCGCCAGCAGCACCTGGACTAGCGGGCAAGAGACCCAGTACTTC.

V usage is TRBV5-1 and J usage is TRBJ1-5, with D unclear. Germline CDR1 and CDR2: SGHRS and YFSETQ. This CDR3 is 15 amino acids long. Trimming removed 0 bases from V and 0 bases from J, with 7 bases in between. In DNA form, the CDR3 reads TGCGCCAGCAGCTTGGGACTCCATAGCAATCAGCCCCAGCATTTT. Encoded protein: CASSLGLHSNQPQHF.